This T cell receptor beta chain was documented in a study of blood T cell repertoires in COVID-19. As for the study in general: Researchers got acute and convalescent COVID-19 samples from the United States, Italy and Spain. From T cells, B-cell-depleted T cells, or PBMCs came the material, which was cDNA or gDNA.

TCRdb's table, derived via immunoSEQ multiplex PCR, lists solely in-frame clones and lacks some. Of fewer than 250,000 clones listed, about 83% are singletons. The CDR3 covers 14 residues. V lost 4 bases and J lost 1, with 7 bases in between. Germline CDR1 reads LNHDA; CDR2 reads SQIVND (reference sequence). The sequence was collected from a woman at least 80 years old with COVID-19, enrolled during active disease. The sample consisted of peripheral blood. The chain couples TRBV19 to TRBJ2-2; D may be TRBD1 (5 bases). The DNA of the CDR3 is TGTGCCAGTAGTACCACAGGGAACACCGGGGAGCTGTTTTTT. Protein sequence: CASSTTGNTGELFF.